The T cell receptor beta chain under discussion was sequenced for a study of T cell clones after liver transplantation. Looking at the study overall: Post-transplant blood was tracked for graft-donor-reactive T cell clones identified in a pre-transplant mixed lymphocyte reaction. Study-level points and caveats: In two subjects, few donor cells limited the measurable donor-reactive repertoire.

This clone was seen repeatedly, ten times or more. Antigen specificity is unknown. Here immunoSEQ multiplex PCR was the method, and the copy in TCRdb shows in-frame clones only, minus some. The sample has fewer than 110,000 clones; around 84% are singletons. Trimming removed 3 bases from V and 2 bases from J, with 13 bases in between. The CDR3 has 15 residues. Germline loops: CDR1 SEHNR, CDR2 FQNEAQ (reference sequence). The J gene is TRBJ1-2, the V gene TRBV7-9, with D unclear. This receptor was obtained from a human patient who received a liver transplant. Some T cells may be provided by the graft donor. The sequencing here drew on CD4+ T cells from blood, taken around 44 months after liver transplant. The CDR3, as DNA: TGTGCCAGCAGCTTGCGGGGAAGGAACAACTATGGCTACACCTTC. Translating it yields CASSLRGRNNYGYTF.